This passage covers 14 T cell receptor beta chains from one sample sequenced in a study of T and B cells in COVID-19 patients. TRB was amplified from about 260-540 ng of blood genomic DNA. BIOMED2 TRB-A/B primer pools were used in multiplex TRB PCR. TCRdb passed the multiplex PCR reads through MiXCR, listing each CDR3 protein once. The repertoire includes a few thousand distinct CDR3 sequences, approximately 20% of them detected once, and under 7.5% sits in the top ten. Sequenced material: blood. The receptors stem from a human donor who had recovered from COVID-19.

This chain connects TRBV28 to TRBJ1-6, with 7 bases that match TRBD1. The CDR3 has 15 amino acids. Germline CDR1 MDHEN, CDR2 SYDVKM. V lost 5 bases, J lost 1 base, and 2 bases stayed unmatched. CDR3 in amino acids: CASSPTGSYNSPLHF. In DNA, the CDR3 is TGTGCCAGCAGTCCGACAGGGTCCTATAATTCACCCCTCCACTTT.

This clonotype was seen a handful of times. This sequence joins TRBV11-1 and TRBJ2-1; 12 nucleotides agree with TRBD2. Germline V gives CDR1 SGHAT, CDR2 FQDESV (reference sequence). The trim removed 1 base at V and 6 bases at J, leaving 4 bases unmatched. The CDR3 spans 16 residues. CDR3 sequence (DNA): TGTGCCAGCAGCTTAGTTCGGGGACTAGCGGGCAATGAGCAGTTCTTC. The encoded protein is CASSLVRGLAGNEQFF.

This clonotype appeared many times. The V gene is TRBV20-1, the J gene TRBJ1-2, with D perhaps matching TRBD1 (5 bases). The CDR3 sequence is 12 residues long. Trimming stripped 4 bases from V and 7 bases from J, with 13 bases between. Germline V lookup: CDR1 DFQATT, CDR2 SNEGSKA (reference sequence). The CDR3 region is CSATFRVLGYTF. The CDR3 DNA sequence: TGCAGTGCTACGTTCAGGGTCCTTGGCTACACCTTC.

In this sample, this clonotype turned up many times. As DNA, the CDR3 is TGTGCCAGCAGTCGGAAGACAGTACTTTTCTCCTACGAGCAGTACTTC. This encodes CASSRKTVLFSYEQYF. The V call is TRBV12-3 or TRBV12-4, the J call TRBJ2-7; perhaps TRBD1 as D (5 bases). The CDR3 sequence is 16 residues long. V was pared by 5 bases and J by 0 bases, with 17 bases between.

This clonotype is labeled as medium-sized (0.01 to 0.1%). The chain is built from TRBV5-4 and TRBJ2-5; TRBD1 agrees at 7 bases. The V gene end was trimmed by 0 bases and the J gene end by 5 bases; junction bases not matched to a gene: 4. This CDR3 has 14 amino acids. Germline values: CDR1 SGHNT, CDR2 YYREEE (reference sequence). CDR3: CASSLGTGRETQYF. The CDR3 DNA is TGTGCCAGCAGCTTGGGGACAGGCCGTGAGACCCAGTACTTC.

This clonotype came up many times. This chain uses TRBV5-4 with TRBJ1-1; possible D gene TRBD1, 6 bases. Trimming removed 3 bases from V and 7 bases from J, with 10 bases in between. Germline V gene data show CDR1 as SGHNT and CDR2 as YYREEE (reference sequence). The CDR3 has 12 residues. CDR3 region: CASSSDRFEAFF. In nucleotides, the CDR3 is TGTGCCAGCAGCTCCGACAGGTTTGAAGCTTTCTTT.

This clonotype is medium-sized (0.01 to 0.1%) within its sample. V usage is TRBV19 and J usage is TRBJ2-2; 12 bases align to TRBD2. Germline CDR1 LNHDA, CDR2 SQIVND (reference sequence). J lost 5 bases, V lost 5 bases, and 12 bases had no gene match. The CDR3 consists of 18 residues. This CDR3 is CASSHTSGGPVGTGELFF. The CDR3 nucleotides read TGTGCCAGTAGTCATACTAGCGGGGGGCCGGTTGGGACCGGGGAGCTGTTTTTT.

The genes are TRBV20-1 and TRBJ2-5; TRBD2 agrees at 12 bases. V shed 3 bases and J 5 bases; nucleotides not matched to a gene: 10. CDR1 and CDR2 (germline): DFQATT, SNEGSKA (reference sequence). The CDR3 extends over 16 amino acids. CDR3 DNA sequence: TGCAGTGCTAGGGCCCCTAGCGGGAGGGCCAGGGAGACCCAGTACTTC. It specifies CSARAPSGRARETQYF.

The V gene is TRBV5-1, the J gene TRBJ2-5; TRBD1 matches at 8 bases. There are 15 residues in the CDR3. V was clipped by 3 bases and J by 5 bases; unmatched bases: 9. The V gene's germline CDR1 is SGHRS and CDR2 YFSETQ. The CDR3, as DNA: TGCGCCAGCAGCTCGTTGCAGGGGGCTGGGGAGACCCAGTACTTC. The encoded protein is CASSSLQGAGETQYF.

By share, this clonotype counts as medium-sized (0.01 to 0.1%). This sequence joins TRBV6-4 and TRBJ2-3; 12 bases match TRBD2. After removal of 0 bases from V and 4 bases from J, the junction contained 17 bases not matched to a gene. Germline values: CDR1 MRHNA, CDR2 SNTAGT. This CDR3 spans 21 amino acids. The CDR3 sequence: CASSDSIPPSLAGGGSDTQYF. The CDR3 DNA reads as TGTGCCAGCAGTGACTCGATCCCCCCCTCACTAGCGGGAGGTGGTTCAGATACGCAGTATTTT.

This clonotype was observed a handful of times. The chain recombines TRBV7-9 with TRBJ2-7; 8 bases are a match to TRBD1. Germline V lookup: CDR1 SEHNR, CDR2 FQNEAQ (reference sequence). The ends lost 1 base at V and 6 bases at J; junction bases unmatched: 2. The CDR3 contains 13 residues. In nucleotides, the CDR3 is TGTGCCAGCAGCTTAGGGGGGACAGGCGAGCAGTACTTC. Amino acid sequence: CASSLGGTGEQYF.

This clonotype was observed a handful of times. The rearrangement uses TRBV20-1 and TRBJ1-4, with D possibly being TRBD1 (6 bases). This CDR3 contains 14 residues. Looked up from germline, CDR1 is DFQATT and CDR2 is SNEGSKA (reference sequence). Trimming cost V 0 bases and J 4 bases, with 9 bases left between them. The CDR3 spells CSARDRTVNEKLFF. The CDR3 coding sequence is TGCAGTGCTAGAGATCGGACAGTTAATGAAAAACTGTTTTTT.

This clonotype is classed as medium-sized. V and J are TRBV6-1 and TRBJ2-2; the D gene could be TRBD1 or TRBD2 (5 bases each). V lost 6 bases, J lost 1 base, and 15 bases lay in between. This CDR3 region has 16 residues. CDR1 is MNHNS and CDR2 is SASEGT in the germline V gene. CDR3 loop: CASRPLRGVNTGELFF. The CDR3 DNA is TGTGCCAGCAGGCCCCTTCGGGGCGTGAACACCGGGGAGCTGTTTTTT.

By share, this clonotype counts as medium-sized (0.01 to 0.1%). The chain combines TRBV27 with TRBJ2-7; D may correspond to TRBD1 or TRBD2 (6 bases each). Germline CDR1 MNHEY, CDR2 SMNVEV (reference sequence). The CDR3 spans 15 residues. Trimming cost V 5 bases and J 7 bases, with 21 bases left between them. The CDR3 DNA is TGTGCCAGCAGTCCAACTACAACACAGGGAGGTGAGCAGTACTTC. This sequence encodes CASSPTTTQGGEQYF.